This TCR beta chain appears in the sequencing data of a study of blood T cell repertoires in COVID-19. V was shortened by 7 bases and J by 3 bases, with 8 bases between the two germline ends. The germline CDR1 and CDR2 sequences are SGHNT and YYREEE (reference sequence). The CDR3 totals 11 residues. This clone was seen a few times. Seattle-derived patients entered the study during active infection and were followed longitudinally. In the original workflow: Amplified reference gene primers provided the basis for estimating nucleated cell counts. Sequencing was performed with immunoSEQ multiplex PCR; in TCRdb, only in-frame clones are kept and a portion is missing. That table furnishes V, J and clone size, whereas the DNA furnished D and trimming. The sample has 410,000 or so clones; roughly 90% are singletons.

V is TRBV5-4 and J is TRBJ2-7; D not resolved. The TCR comes from a woman in her forties with COVID-19, enrolled during active disease. The specimen was peripheral blood. CDR3 coding DNA: TGTGCCAGCTCCGTCGGCTACGAGCAGTACTTC. This gives the protein CASSVGYEQYF.